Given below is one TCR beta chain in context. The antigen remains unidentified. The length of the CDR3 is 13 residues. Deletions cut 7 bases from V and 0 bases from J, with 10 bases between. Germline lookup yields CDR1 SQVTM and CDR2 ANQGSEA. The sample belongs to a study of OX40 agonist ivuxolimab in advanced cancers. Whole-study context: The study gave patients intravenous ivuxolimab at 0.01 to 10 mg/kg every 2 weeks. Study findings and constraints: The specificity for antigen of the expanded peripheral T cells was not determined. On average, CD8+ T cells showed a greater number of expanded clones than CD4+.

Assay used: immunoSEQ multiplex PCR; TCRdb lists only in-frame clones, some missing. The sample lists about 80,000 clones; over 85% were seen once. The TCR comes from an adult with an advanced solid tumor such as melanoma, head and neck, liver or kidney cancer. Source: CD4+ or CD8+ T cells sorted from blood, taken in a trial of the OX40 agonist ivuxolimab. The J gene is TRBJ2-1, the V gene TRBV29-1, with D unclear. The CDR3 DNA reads TGCAGCGGCGGACCCAGCTCCTACAATGAGCAGTTCTTC. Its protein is CSGGPSSYNEQFF.